The 5 T cell receptor beta chains reported below all come from one sample, sequenced in a study of blood T cell repertoires in COVID-19. Here immunoSEQ multiplex PCR was the method, and the copy in TCRdb shows in-frame clones only, minus some. The sample includes more than 65,000 clones, about four fifths of them seen just once. The sequenced sample was peripheral blood. These receptors all stem from a woman between 65 and 79 years old with acute or convalescent COVID-19.

This clone occurred once. This rearrangement joins TRBV18 to TRBJ2-2; 12 bases line up with TRBD2. The trim removed 3 bases at V and 6 bases at J, leaving 5 bases unmatched. The CDR3 is made up of 16 amino acids. Germline CDR1 KGHSH, CDR2 LQKENI. CDR3 DNA: TGTGCCAGCTCACCTAGGACTAGCGGGACCGCCGGGGAGCTGTTTTTT. It encodes CASSPRTSGTAGELFF. The full variable domain, its missing parts supplied by reference TRBV18 and TRBJ2-2, is NAGVMQNPRHLVRRRGQEARLRCSPMKGHSHVYWYRQLPEEGLKFMVYLQKENIIDESGMPKERFSAEFPKEGPSILRIQQVVRGDSAAYFCASSPRTSGTAGELFFGEGSRLTVL.

The chain recombines TRBV5-1 with TRBJ2-4; D perhaps matches TRBD2 (5 bases). Deletions cut 7 bases from V and 11 bases from J, with 19 bases between. The length of the CDR3 is 13 residues. Germline V gene data show CDR1 as SGHRS and CDR2 as YFSETQ. In DNA form, the CDR3 reads TGCGCCAGCGCCCCCGGGGTCGGAGTTCTTCAGTACTTC. It specifies CASAPGVGVLQYF.

This clone was detected only once. The V and J genes are TRBV19 and TRBJ1-5, with a tentative D call TRBD1 (6 bases). CDR1 and CDR2 (germline): LNHDA, SQIVND (reference sequence). The CDR3 sequence is 14 residues long. Trimming removed 8 bases from V and 7 bases from J, with 18 bases in between. The CDR3 region is CASANREWWQPQHF. The CDR3, as DNA: TGTGCCAGTGCAAACAGGGAATGGTGGCAGCCCCAGCATTTT.

This chain connects TRBV7-8 to TRBJ1-2; 10 bases match TRBD1. Germline assignment: CDR1 SGHVS and CDR2 FQNEAQ. There are 14 residues in the CDR3. Trimming at V came to 5 bases and at J to 8 bases, leaving 8 bases not matched to a gene. This CDR3 reads CASSLGDRGWGYTF. The DNA for the CDR3 is TGTGCCAGCAGCCTAGGGGACAGGGGATGGGGCTACACCTTC.

The gene calls are TRBV7-8 and TRBJ2-7, with 10 bases matching TRBD1. V trimming: 4 bases; J trimming: 7 bases; junction bases outside the gene matches: 4. The CDR3 spans 13 residues. Germline V CDR1 and CDR2: SGHVS, FQNEAQ. The CDR3 protein is CASSWGQGQEQYF. The CDR3 coding sequence is TGTGCCAGCAGCTGGGGACAGGGGCAGGAGCAGTACTTC. The variable domain in full, completed from reference TRBV7-8 and TRBJ2-7, reads GAGVSQSPRYKVAKRGQDVALRCDPISGHVSLFWYQQALGQGPEFLTYFQNEAQLDKSGLPSDRFFAERPEGSVSTLKIQRTQQEDSAVYLCASSWGQGQEQYFGPGTRLTVT.